The text below deals with one T cell receptor (beta chain). Its antigen remains unknown. Barcoded TCR alpha and TCR beta cDNA libraries with UMIs came from 5'RACE using constant-segment primers. TCRdb called the 5' RACE reads again in MiXCR, with one record for every CDR3 protein. The table has around 420,000 distinct CDR3 sequences, around 24% seen once; the top ten hold 8.8%. The source of the sample is a study of T-cell memory formation after mild COVID-19. Study conclusions and caveats: Still unconfirmed is whether the second-wave clones peaking on day 37 recognized SARS-CoV-2. Memory cells collected pre-infection included some clones that later responded, suggesting cross-reactive memory joined. Most CD4+ clones that shrank were in CM and EM, while CD8+ ones turned up in EMRA.

CDR3 size: 17 residues. With 4 bases removed from V and 1 base from J, the gap between germline ends came to 19 bases. Germline CDR1 SGHKS, CDR2 YYEKEE (reference sequence). The chain links TRBV5-5 to TRBJ2-3; possibly TRBD1 for D (6 bases). The material sequenced was PBMCs or a T cell subset sorted from them (not recorded which). The receptor comes from an adult woman who had mild COVID-19 (a few samples of this study predate the infection). Cell type and time point are not known. CDR3 bases: TGTGCCAGCAGCCCCCCCCCCAGGGGATCGGGCACAGATACGCAGTATTTT. The encoded protein is CASSPPPRGSGTDTQYF. The full variable domain, with the rest looked up from reference TRBV5-5 and TRBJ2-3, is DAGVTQSPTHLIKTRGQQVTLRCSPISGHKSVSWYQQVLGQGPQFIFQYYEKEERGRGNFPDRFSARQFPNYSSELNVNALLLGDSALYLCASSPPPRGSGTDTQYFGPGTRLTVL.